This T cell receptor beta chain was retrieved from a study of T cell responses to AZD1222 COVID-19 vaccine. Regarding the study as a whole: Distributed over spike, vaccine-associated CD4 TCRs predominated at 160-218 and 743-854. The repertoires were collected only after the peak T cell response.

In regard to this clone: Its antigen is unknown.

The data were produced by immunoSEQ multiplex PCR, yet TCRdb's version contains in-frame clones alone and is incomplete. This table holds about 160,000 clones, 88% found once. Analysis merged second doses at about 4 or about 12 weeks. Germline-derived CDR1 and CDR2 are SNHLY and FYNNEI. V lost 6 bases, J lost 4 bases, and 9 bases lay in between. The CDR3 has 12 residues. The receptor was isolated from an adult who received the AZD1222 COVID-19 vaccine. The source material was peripheral blood, sampled 28 days after the second AZD1222 dose. This rearrangement joins TRBV2 to TRBJ1-2, with D unclear. CDR3 loop: CASRDRGYGYTF. CDR3 nucleotide sequence: TGTGCCAGCAGAGATAGAGGCTATGGCTACACCTTC.